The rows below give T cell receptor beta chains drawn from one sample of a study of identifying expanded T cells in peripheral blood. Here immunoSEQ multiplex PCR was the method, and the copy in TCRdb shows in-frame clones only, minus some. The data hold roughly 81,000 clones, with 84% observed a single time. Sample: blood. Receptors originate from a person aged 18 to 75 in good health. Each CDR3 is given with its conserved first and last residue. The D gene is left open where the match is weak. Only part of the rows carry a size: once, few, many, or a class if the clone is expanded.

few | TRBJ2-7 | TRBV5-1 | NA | TGCGCCGGAAGGGACCGGTCCTACGAGCAGTACTTC | CAGRDRSYEQYF
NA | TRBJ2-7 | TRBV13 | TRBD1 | TGTGCCAGCAGCTTAGGCCTTCAGGGGGAGAAGTACGAGCAGTACTTC | CASSLGLQGEKYEQYF
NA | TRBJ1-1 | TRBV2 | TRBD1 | TGTGCCAGCAAGGACAGGGGAACTGAAGCTTTCTTT | CASKDRGTEAFF
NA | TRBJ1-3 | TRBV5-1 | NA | TGCGCCAGCAGTAAGTTAGACTCTGGAAACACCATATATTTT | CASSKLDSGNTIYF
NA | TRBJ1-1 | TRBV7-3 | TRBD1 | TGTGCCAGCAGCTTAACCGCCGACAGGGTCACTGAAGCTTTCTTT | CASSLTADRVTEAFF
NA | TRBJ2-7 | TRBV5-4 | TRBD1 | TGTGCCAGCAGCCAGGGACAGAGGGCCTACGAGCAGTACTTC | CASSQGQRAYEQYF
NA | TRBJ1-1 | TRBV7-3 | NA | TGTGCCAGTTCCAGGGTCTTGAACACTGAAGCTTTCTTT | CASSRVLNTEAFF
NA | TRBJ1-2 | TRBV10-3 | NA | TGTGCCATCAGTGAGTCGACTTCGGCCTATGGCTACACCTTC | CAISESTSAYGYTF
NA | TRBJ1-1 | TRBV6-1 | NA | TGTGCCAGCAGTGTAGAAGACTGGTCGGAAGCTTTCTTT | CASSVEDWSEAFF
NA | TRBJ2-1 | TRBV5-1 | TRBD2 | TGCGCCAGCAGCTTGTTGTCGACTAGCGCCTACAATGAGCAGTTCTTC | CASSLLSTSAYNEQFF
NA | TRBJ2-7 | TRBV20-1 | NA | TGCAGTGCTGGACTCGGCTACGAGCAGTACTTC | CSAGLGYEQYF
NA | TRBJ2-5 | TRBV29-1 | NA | TGCAGCGTACAGGGAGGTGGGGAGACCCAGTACTTC | CSVQGGGETQYF
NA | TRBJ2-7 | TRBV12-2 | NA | TGTGCAAGTCGCAGAGCTCCCTACGAGCAGTACTTC | CASRRAPYEQYF
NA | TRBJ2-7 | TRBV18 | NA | TGTGCCAGCTCACCACTGTTGGGGGACGAGCAGTACTTC | CASSPLLGDEQYF
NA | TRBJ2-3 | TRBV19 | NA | TGTGCCAGTAAAATAGGGCCCAGCACAGATACGCAGTATTTT | CASKIGPSTDTQYF
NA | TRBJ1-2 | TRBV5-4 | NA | TGTGCCAGCAGGGAAAAAACAGGGCTATTCGGCTACACCTTC | CASREKTGLFGYTF
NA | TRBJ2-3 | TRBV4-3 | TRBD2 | TGCGCCAGCAGCCCAGAGGTGGCGGGAGGAACAGATACGCAGTATTTT | CASSPEVAGGTDTQYF
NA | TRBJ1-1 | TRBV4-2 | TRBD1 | TGTGCCAGCATCCGCCGAACAGGGGCCAGGGGGGACACTGAAGCTTTCTTT | CASIRRTGARGDTEAFF
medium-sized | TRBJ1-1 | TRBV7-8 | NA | TGTGCCAGCAGCTTAAGGGACGAAGCTTTCTTT | CASSLRDEAFF
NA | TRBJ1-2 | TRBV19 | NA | TGTGCCAGTTCGGCGGGGGAATTCTATGGCTACACCTTC | CASSAGEFYGYTF
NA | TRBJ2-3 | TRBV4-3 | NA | TGCGCCAGCAACACTAGCCCATGGGCAGATACGCAGTATTTT | CASNTSPWADTQYF
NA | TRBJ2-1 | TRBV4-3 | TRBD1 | TGCGCCAGCAGCCAAGATGGGGACAGCCAATACAATGAGCAGTTCTTC | CASSQDGDSQYNEQFF
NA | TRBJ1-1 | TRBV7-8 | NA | TGTGCCAGCAGCTTAGCCAACAACAGGGTGAACACTGAAGCTTTCTTT | CASSLANNRVNTEAFF
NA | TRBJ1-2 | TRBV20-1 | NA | TGCAGTGCTCCCCAGGGATCTGACTACACCTTC | CSAPQGSDYTF
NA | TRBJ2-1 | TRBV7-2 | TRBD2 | TGTGCCAGCAGCTCCGGACTAGCGGGAGTCGGGCAGTTCTTC | CASSSGLAGVGQFF
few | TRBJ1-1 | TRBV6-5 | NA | TGTGCCAGCTCAGAGTTGAACACTGAAGCTTTCTTT | CASSELNTEAFF
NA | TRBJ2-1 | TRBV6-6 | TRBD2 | TGTGCCAGCAGCCTCGGACTAGCGAACAATGAGCAGTTCTTC | CASSLGLANNEQFF
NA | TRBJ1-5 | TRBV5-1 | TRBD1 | TGCGCCAGCAGCCAGGGACAGGGTGATCAGCCCCAGCATTTT | CASSQGQGDQPQHF
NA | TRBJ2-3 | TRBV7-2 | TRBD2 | TGTGCCAGCAGCTTACCTAGCGGGAGGACAGATACGCAGTATTTT | CASSLPSGRTDTQYF
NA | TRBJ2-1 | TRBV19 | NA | TGTGCCAGTAGTATAATTGGGCCCAGCCCCTACAATGAGCAGTTCTTC | CASSIIGPSPYNEQFF
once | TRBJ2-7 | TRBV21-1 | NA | TGTGCCAGCAGCAAATCGAAACAGGGTAAGAGCTCCTACGAGCAGTACTTC | CASSKSKQGKSSYEQYF
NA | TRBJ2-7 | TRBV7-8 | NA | TGTGCCAGCAGCTTTTCCTACGAGCAGTACTTC | CASSFSYEQYF
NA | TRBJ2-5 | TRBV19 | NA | TGTGCCAGTAGTAAATTTGGGGGACAAGAGACCCAGTACTTC | CASSKFGGQETQYF
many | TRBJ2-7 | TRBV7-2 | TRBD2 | TGTGCCAGCAGGTCCACTAGCGGGACTCGTGGGGAGCAGTACTTC | CASRSTSGTRGEQYF
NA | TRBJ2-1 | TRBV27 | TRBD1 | TGTGCCAGCAGTTTTCGGGACAGGATTTACAATGAGCAGTTCTTC | CASSFRDRIYNEQFF
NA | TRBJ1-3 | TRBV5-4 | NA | TGTGCCAGCAGCTACCGGGGGGGCTCTGGAAACACCATATATTTT | CASSYRGGSGNTIYF
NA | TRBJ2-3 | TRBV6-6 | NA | TGTGCCAGCAGTTACGAGGCTCTGGATACGCAGTATTTT | CASSYEALDTQYF
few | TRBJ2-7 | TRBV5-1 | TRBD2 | TGCGCCAGCAGCTTCGGACTAGCGGGGCAGGCGGGTGCCGAGCAGTACTTC | CASSFGLAGQAGAEQYF
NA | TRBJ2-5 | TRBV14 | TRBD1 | TGTGCCAGCAGCCGCCGGGACAGGGTAGAGACCCAGTACTTC | CASSRRDRVETQYF
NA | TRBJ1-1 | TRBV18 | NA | TGTGCCAGCTCACCACCAGAGGTATTGAACACTGAAGCTTTCTTT | CASSPPEVLNTEAFF
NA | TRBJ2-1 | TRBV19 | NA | TGTGCCAGTAGTACCCAATACAGGGACAATGAGCAGTTCTTC | CASSTQYRDNEQFF
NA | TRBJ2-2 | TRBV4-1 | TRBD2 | TGCGCCAGCAGCCAAGATACTAGCGGGATTTCCCCCGGGGAGCTGTTTTTT | CASSQDTSGISPGELFF
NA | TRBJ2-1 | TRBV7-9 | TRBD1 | TGTGCCAGCAGGCGGACAGGGGACGCCAATGAGCAGTTCTTC | CASRRTGDANEQFF
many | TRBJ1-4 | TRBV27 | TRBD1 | TGTGCCAGCAGCCGGACAGGGGGTAATGAAAAACTGTTTTTT | CASSRTGGNEKLFF
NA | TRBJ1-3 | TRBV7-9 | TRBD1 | TGTGCCAGCAGCCTACGGGGACAGGGGTCGTCTTCCATATATTTT | CASSLRGQGSSSIYF
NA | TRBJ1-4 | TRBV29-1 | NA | TGCAGCGTTGGAAGTCATCTGGGGCTTAATGAAAAACTGTTTTTT | CSVGSHLGLNEKLFF
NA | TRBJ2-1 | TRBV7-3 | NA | TGTGCCAGCAGCTTATATGGGGGTAATGAGCAGTTCTTC | CASSLYGGNEQFF
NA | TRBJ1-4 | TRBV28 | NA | TGTGCCAGCAGTTGGGGTAATGAAAAACTGTTTTTT | CASSWGNEKLFF
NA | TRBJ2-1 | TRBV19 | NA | TGTGCCAGTATCGCTGGGAATGAGCAGTTCTTC | CASIAGNEQFF
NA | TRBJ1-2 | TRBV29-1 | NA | TGCAGCGGACAGGCGTATGATGGCTACACCTTC | CSGQAYDGYTF
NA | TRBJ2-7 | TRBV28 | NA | TGTGCCAGCAGCCCCTTCTACGAGCAGTACTTC | CASSPFYEQYF
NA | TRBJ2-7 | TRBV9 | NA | TGTGCCAGCAGCGCCCCTTTTGAGGACGAGCAGTACTTC | CASSAPFEDEQYF
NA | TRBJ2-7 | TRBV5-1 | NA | TGCGCCAGCAGCGTCGGACCTTCCTACGAGCAGTACTTC | CASSVGPSYEQYF
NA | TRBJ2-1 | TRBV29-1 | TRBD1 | TGCAGCGTTGATCCGGGACAGCTTTACAATGAGCAGTTCTTC | CSVDPGQLYNEQFF
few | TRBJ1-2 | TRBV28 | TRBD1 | TGTGCCAGCAGTTCGACAGGGGGTGGCTATGGCTACACCTTC | CASSSTGGGYGYTF
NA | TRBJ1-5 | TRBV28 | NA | TGTGCCAGCAGTTGGGGACGGATAGATGGTCAGCCCCAGCATTTT | CASSWGRIDGQPQHF
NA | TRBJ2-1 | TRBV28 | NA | TGTGCCAGCAGTACTGGGACCAAACGTTACAATGAGCAGTTCTTC | CASSTGTKRYNEQFF